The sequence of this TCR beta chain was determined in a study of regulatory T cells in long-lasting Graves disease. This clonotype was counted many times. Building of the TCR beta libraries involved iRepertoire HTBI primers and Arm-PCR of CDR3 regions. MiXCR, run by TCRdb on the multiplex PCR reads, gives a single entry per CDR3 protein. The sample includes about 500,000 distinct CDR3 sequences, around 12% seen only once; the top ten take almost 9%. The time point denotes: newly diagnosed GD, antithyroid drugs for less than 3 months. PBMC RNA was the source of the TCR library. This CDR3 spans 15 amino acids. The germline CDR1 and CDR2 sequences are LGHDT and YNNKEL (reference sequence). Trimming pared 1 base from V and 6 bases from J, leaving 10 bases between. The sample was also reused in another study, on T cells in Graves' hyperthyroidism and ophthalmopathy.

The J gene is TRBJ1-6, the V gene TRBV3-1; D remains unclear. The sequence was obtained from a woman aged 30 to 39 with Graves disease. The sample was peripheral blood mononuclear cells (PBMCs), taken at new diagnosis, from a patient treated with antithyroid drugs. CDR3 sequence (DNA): TGTGCCAGCAGCCAAGGTTCGGGCAGTAATTCACCCCTCCACTTT. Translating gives CASSQGSGSNSPLHF.